This TCR beta chain was identified in a study of cytomegalovirus exposure and HLA in healthy donors. Points from the study as a whole: Later work associated 16,951 TCR beta sequences with HLA alleles at 0.05 false discovery rate.

In germline, CDR1 is MNHNS, CDR2 SASEGT. V was clipped by 1 base and J by 2 bases, with 12 bases between them. The CDR3 has 16 amino acids. PCR involved 60 Vbeta and 13 Jbeta primers. Using immunoSEQ multiplex PCR, the repertoire was profiled, and TCRdb retains in-frame clones only, with some absent. The sample lists roughly 150,000 clones; approximately 80% were seen once. Points on this clone: Its specificity is unknown.

The TCR originated in a man younger than 35 in good health and CMV-seropositive. Sample: PBMCs. The chain links TRBV6-1 to TRBJ1-5; no clear D gene. CDR3 bases: TGTGCCAGCAGTGAAGAGGAGGGCAGCGGCAATCAGCCCCAGCATTTT. Amino acid sequence: CASSEEEGSGNQPQHF.